This T cell receptor beta chain was retrieved from a study of CD8+ T cells in alopecia areata. Study-level background: Treated patients were dosed with oral tofacitinib, taking 5 to 10 mg twice daily. Study-wide results and limits: Lesional scalp exceeded normal scalp in clonality, especially in alopecia totalis/universalis.

Isolated RNA was reverse transcribed into cDNA used as the sequencing template. TCRdb's table, derived via immunoSEQ multiplex PCR, lists solely in-frame clones and lacks some. The table lists under 75,000 clones, about half of them singletons, with about 15% in the top ten. As concerns this clone: What it binds is not known.

The starting material was CD8+ T cells sorted from blood, obtained at week 0. This TCR was sampled from a human donor with alopecia areata.

The CDR3 coding sequence is TGTGCCAGCAGCAACCCCGGGACTAGCGGGAGTCCCCACGAGCAGTACTTC. The encoded protein is CASSNPGTSGSPHEQYF. The V and J genes are TRBV13 and TRBJ2-7; 14 bases are shared with TRBD2. V lost 5 bases, J lost 5 bases, and 11 bases stayed unmatched. The CDR3 totals 17 residues. Germline V gene sequence: CDR1 PRHDT, CDR2 FYEKMQ (reference sequence).